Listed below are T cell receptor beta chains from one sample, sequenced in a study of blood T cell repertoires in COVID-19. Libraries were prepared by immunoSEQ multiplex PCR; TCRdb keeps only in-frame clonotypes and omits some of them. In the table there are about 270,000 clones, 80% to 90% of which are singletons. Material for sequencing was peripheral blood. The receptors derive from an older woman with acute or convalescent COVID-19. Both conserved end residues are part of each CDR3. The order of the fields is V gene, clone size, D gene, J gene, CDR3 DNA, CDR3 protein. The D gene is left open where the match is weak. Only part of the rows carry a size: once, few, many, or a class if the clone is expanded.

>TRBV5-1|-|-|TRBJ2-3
TGCGCCAGCAGCTTGGACAGGGTGGGGGATACGCAGTATTTT
CASSLDRVGDTQYF
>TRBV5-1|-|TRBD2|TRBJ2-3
TGCGCCAGCCGCGGGGTAGCGGGGGCCCTCACAGATACGCAGTATTTT
CASRGVAGALTDTQYF
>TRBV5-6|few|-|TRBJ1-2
TGTGCCAGCAGCCCGCCGGGGGAAGACTATGGCTACACCTTC
CASSPPGEDYGYTF
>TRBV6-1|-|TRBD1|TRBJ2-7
TGTGCCAGCAGTGAAAGGAGACAGGGCGATGAGCAGTACTTC
CASSERRQGDEQYF
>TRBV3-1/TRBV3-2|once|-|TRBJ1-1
TGTGCCAGCAGCCAGGGAGCCCAGAACACTGAAGCTTTCTTT
CASSQGAQNTEAFF
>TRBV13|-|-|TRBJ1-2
TGTGCCAGCAGCTTAGCATCCTATGGCTACACCTTC
CASSLASYGYTF
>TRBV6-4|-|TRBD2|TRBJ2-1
TGTGCCAGCAGCCGGACTACTAGCGGGGGCTACAATGAGCAGTTCTTC
CASSRTTSGGYNEQFF
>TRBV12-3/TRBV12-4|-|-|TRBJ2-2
TGTGCCAGCAATAGACGGACAACCGGGGAGCTGTTTTTT
CASNRRTTGELFF
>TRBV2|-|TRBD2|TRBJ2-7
TGTGCCAGCAGTGAGCTAGCGGGGGCTTTGAACGAGCAGTACTTC
CASSELAGALNEQYF
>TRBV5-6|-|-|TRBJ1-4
TGTGCCAGCAGCTTGGAAGGGGCCCTTAATGAAAAACTGTTTTTT
CASSLEGALNEKLFF